This T cell receptor (beta chain) derives from a study of T cells in Graves' hyperthyroidism and ophthalmopathy. In the study overall: Once the initial diagnosis was made, peripheral blood was obtained before any treatment.

Amplification of TCR beta CDR3 regions was performed using RNA transcripts as template. HTBI primers were the set used in a first-round RT-PCR of the TCR CDR3. One entry per CDR3 protein results from TCRdb running MiXCR on the multiplex PCR reads. The sample includes around 340,000 distinct CDR3 sequences, around 13% of them seen just once. This clonotype was seen a few times. Researchers defined stable Graves' hyperthyroidism as no ophthalmopathy progression within 18 months. Diagnosis rested on symptoms, serum thyroxine and TRAb, thyroid ultrasound, and orbital computed tomography. The germline gives CDR1 GTSNPN, CDR2 SVGIG (reference sequence). Trimming took 3 bases from V and 1 from J; bases not matched to a gene: 16. The length of the CDR3 is 18 residues.

The source of this sequence is a woman aged 30 to 39 with Graves' hyperthyroidism. The chain links TRBV30 to TRBJ1-1; TRBD1 matches at 8 bases. The sequenced sample was blood. The DNA for the CDR3 is TGTGCCTGGAGGACCGGGACAGGATTCCAAAACTCGAACACTGAAGCTTTCTTT. Translating it yields CAWRTGTGFQNSNTEAFF.